This TCR beta chain stems from a study of PD-1 blockade in classical Hodgkin lymphoma. V shed 6 bases and J shed 2 bases, with 16 bases lying between them. The CDR3 is 15 amino acids. In germline, CDR1 is WNHNN, CDR2 SYGVQD (reference sequence). Every patient was affected by relapse after autologous stem cell transplantation, while exposure to brentuximab vedotin was not uniform. General observations from the study: Newly diagnosed patients and complete responders had comparable diversity at baseline. Patients starting nivolumab less than 1 year after ASCT had lower diversity and were excluded from later analyses. Relapsed/refractory patients reportedly had the lowest baseline TCR diversity, below newly diagnosed patients, who were below healthy donors.

This clone was counted a single time. Its antigen is still unknown. Repertoires were generated with immunoSEQ multiplex PCR, while TCRdb's copy carries only in-frame clones and drops some. Of about 14,000 clones listed, 80% to 90% are singletons. Sequencing was performed on peripheral blood mononuclear cells (PBMCs), taken at baseline. This TCR came from a human donor with classical Hodgkin lymphoma. The J gene is TRBJ2-5, the V gene TRBV10-1; D uncertain. The CDR3 sequence is CASSQTFRLQETQYF. The CDR3 nucleotides are TGCGCCAGCAGCCAAACCTTTCGATTACAAGAGACCCAGTACTTC.